The 20 T cell receptor beta chains below come from one sample, sequenced in a study of shared clonotypes between healthy human individuals. Generated by immunoSEQ multiplex PCR, the TCRdb table keeps only in-frame clones and is missing some. This sample has over 950,000 clones, with 77% found just once. Sequenced material: memory CD4+ T cells from PBMCs. Subset specified: CD45RA-negative fraction. The receptors come from a young man in good health. Some clones in this sample may be carry-over from other donors' samples.

The chain links TRBV15 to TRBJ2-7, with no clear D. Deletions cut 0 bases from V and 7 bases from J, with 10 bases between. CDR1 is LNHNV, CDR2 YYDKDF, per germline (reference sequence). The CDR3 is made up of 13 amino acids. The CDR3 loop reads CATSREAPWEQYF. CDR3 nucleotides: TGTGCCACCAGCAGAGAAGCGCCATGGGAGCAGTACTTC.

The chain carries TRBV28 and TRBJ2-7; TRBD2 aligns across 15 bases. The junction had 12 bases not matched to a gene; V was cut back by 6 bases and J by 0 bases. The CDR3 length is 19 residues. CDR1 and CDR2 from the germline V gene are MDHEN and SYDVKM. CDR3 amino acids: CASRPPGLAGGRGSYEQYF. The DNA for the CDR3 is TGTGCCAGCAGGCCCCCGGGACTAGCGGGAGGAAGGGGCTCCTACGAGCAGTACTTC.

In regard to this clone: Distinct nucleotide sequences in the sample also encode this CDR3. As DNA, the CDR3 is TGTGCCAGCAGTTCAGGACAGGGTCTCAATCAGCCCCAGCATTTT. Protein sequence: CASSSGQGLNQPQHF. The chain couples TRBV28 to TRBJ1-5; 8 bases map to TRBD1. The CDR3 sequence is 15 residues long. V lost 4 bases, J lost 3 bases, and 5 bases stayed unmatched. CDR1 MDHEN and CDR2 SYDVKM come from the germline V gene.

In its sample, this clone was seen many times. The CDR3 loop is CASSQTSGSSYEQYF. The CDR3 coding sequence is TGTGCCAGCAGCCAGACTAGCGGGAGCTCCTACGAGCAGTACTTC. The chain combines TRBV5-4 with TRBJ2-7, with TRBD2 matching over 12 bases. This CDR3 is 15 amino acids long. Germline V gene data show CDR1 as SGHNT and CDR2 as YYREEE (reference sequence). Trimming at V came to 4 bases and at J to 0 bases, leaving 2 bases not matched to a gene.

The chain carries TRBV11-2 and TRBJ1-5; possibly TRBD1 for D (5 bases). This CDR3 has 15 residues. The V gene lost 6 bases and the J gene lost 5 bases, with 17 bases spanning the gap. In germline, CDR1 is SGHAT, CDR2 FQNNGV. DNA of the CDR3: TGTGCCAGCAGTCTCGCCGGGACGGCCTATCAGCCCCAGCATTTT. This sequence encodes CASSLAGTAYQPQHF.

The chain uses TRBV11-3 and TRBJ2-3; TRBD1 or TRBD2 may be the D gene (6 bases each). Germline V gives CDR1 SGHNT, CDR2 YENEEA. Trimming stripped 1 base from V and 6 bases from J, with 14 bases between. CDR3 length: 15 residues. The CDR3 is CASSLGGLASDTQYF. DNA for the CDR3: TGTGCCAGCAGCTTAGGGGGGCTAGCGTCGGATACGCAGTATTTT. Full variable domain (rest looked up from reference TRBV11-3 and TRBJ2-3): EAGVVQSPRYKIIEKKQPVAFWCNPISGHNTLYWYLQNLGQGPELLIRYENEEAVDDSQLPKDRFSAERLKGVDSTLKIQPAELGDSAVYLCASSLGGLASDTQYFGPGTRLTVL.

DNA of the CDR3: TGTGCCAGCAGCTTGGCTGAGACTAGCGGGAGTGGAGAGCAGTACTTC. Translation gives CASSLAETSGSGEQYF. The chain recombines TRBV5-4 with TRBJ2-7, with 12 bases aligning to TRBD2. Losses at the gene ends were 0 bases for V and 7 bases for J; bases not matched to a gene: 8. The germline V gene encodes CDR1 SGHNT and CDR2 YYREEE (reference sequence). The CDR3 sequence is 16 residues long.

This clone was observed a single time. V is TRBV6-6 and J is TRBJ2-6; no clear D. Trimming removed 6 bases from V and 1 base from J, with 13 bases in between. CDR1 is MNHNY, CDR2 SVGAGI, per germline (reference sequence). This CDR3 is built from 16 residues. DNA of the CDR3: TGTGCCAGCAGCCAACACGCAAGATCTGGGGCCAACGTCCTGACTTTC. It encodes CASSQHARSGANVLTF.

The genes are TRBV7-7 and TRBJ2-5; tentatively, D is TRBD1 (6 bases). The CDR3 consists of 15 residues. V dropped 5 bases and J dropped 4 bases, with 17 bases sitting between them. Looked up from germline, CDR1 is SSHAT and CDR2 is FNYEAQ (reference sequence). The CDR3 region has the DNA TGTGCCAGCAGCCTTCAGGGGCGCGCTGGAGAGACCCAGTACTTC. Its translation is CASSLQGRAGETQYF.

The V gene is TRBV5-4, the J gene TRBJ1-1; TRBD1 matches at 8 bases. CDR3 length equals 15 residues. The germline V gene encodes CDR1 SGHNT and CDR2 YYREEE (reference sequence). The V gene end was trimmed by 0 bases and the J gene end by 6 bases; junction bases not matched to a gene: 7. This chain's CDR3 is CASSLGGRTGSEAFF. The CDR3 nucleotides read TGTGCCAGCAGCTTGGGGGGAAGGACAGGGTCTGAAGCTTTCTTT. The full variable domain, its missing parts supplied by reference TRBV5-4 and TRBJ1-1, is ETGVTQSPTHLIKTRGQQVTLRCSSQSGHNTVSWYQQALGQGPQFIFQYYREEENGRGNFPPRFSGLQFPNYSSELNVNALELDDSALYLCASSLGGRTGSEAFFGQGTRLTVV.

The chain couples TRBV6-6 to TRBJ1-2; 7 bases fit TRBD1. CDR1 and CDR2 (germline): MNHNY, SVGAGI (reference sequence). The CDR3 loop spans 13 amino acids. The V gene end was trimmed by 8 bases and the J gene end by 7 bases; junction bases not matched to a gene: 10. CDR3 amino acids: CASLGGAASGYTF. The DNA for the CDR3 is TGTGCCAGCCTAGGGGGCGCCGCCTCTGGCTACACCTTC.

The chain couples TRBV21-1 to TRBJ2-1; the table names TRBD2, a call not compared with the DNA. TRBV21-1 is shown as a pseudogene. The CDR3 extends over 21 amino acids. Here the CDR3 DNA reads TGTGCCAGCAGCAAAGCTCTAGGGGGCTCGGGACTAGCGCTCCCGGGCCATGAGCAGTTCTTC. Its translation: CASSKALGGSGLALPGHEQFF.

J is TRBJ2-1 and V is TRBV16; possibly TRBD1 or TRBD2 for D (6 bases each). CDR3 size: 13 residues. V was trimmed by 4 bases and J by 8 bases, leaving 12 bases between them. Germline CDR1 KGHSY, CDR2 FQNENV. The CDR3: CASSPPGGDEQFF. The CDR3 DNA reads as TGTGCCAGCAGCCCCCCCGGGGGCGATGAGCAGTTCTTC.

To note about this clone: A read error likely explains this, since a far larger clone differs by one base. The J gene is TRBJ2-2, the V gene TRBV7-3; D not certain. This CDR3 region has 13 residues. Germline assignment: CDR1 SGHTA and CDR2 FQGTGA. V lost 2 bases, J lost 1 base, and 2 bases lay in between. The CDR3 here is CASSLLNTGELFF. CDR3 DNA: TGTGCCAGCAGCTTATTGAACACCGGGGAGCTGTTTTTT.

The chain uses TRBV27 and TRBJ2-1; no reliable D call. CDR3 length: 11 residues. V lost 9 bases and J 6 bases, leaving 9 bases between the germline ends. Germline CDR1 reads MNHEY; CDR2 reads SMNVEV (reference sequence). The CDR3 region is CASKNVNEQFF. The CDR3 DNA reads as TGTGCCAGTAAGAACGTCAATGAGCAGTTCTTC.

The rearrangement joins TRBV11-2 to TRBJ2-7, with 14 bases aligning to TRBD2. This CDR3 region has 18 residues. Losses at the gene ends were 5 bases for V and 2 bases for J; bases not matched to a gene: 11. Germline CDR1 reads SGHAT; CDR2 reads FQNNGV. The CDR3 DNA reads TGTGCCAGCAGCCAAGGTGGGACTAGCGGGAGCAGCACCTACGAGCAGTACTTC. Protein sequence: CASSQGGTSGSSTYEQYF. Complete variable domain (other parts from reference TRBV11-2 and TRBJ2-7): EAGVAQSPRYKIIEKRQSVAFWCNPISGHATLYWYQQILGQGPKLLIQFQNNGVVDDSQLPKDRFSAERLKGVDSTLKIQPAKLEDSAVYLCASSQGGTSGSSTYEQYFGPGTRLTVT.

This clone was observed many times. The V call is TRBV10-2, the J call TRBJ2-1, with 8 bases lining up with TRBD2. The germline gives CDR1 WSHSY, CDR2 SAAADI. V lost 6 bases to trimming and J lost 7 bases; unmatched junction nucleotides: 5. The CDR3 spans 13 residues. The DNA of the CDR3 is TGCGCCAGCAGCTGGACTAGCATGAATGAGCAGTTCTTC. Protein sequence: CASSWTSMNEQFF.

V and J are TRBV2 and TRBJ2-1; 11 nucleotides line up with TRBD2. This CDR3 comprises 15 residues. Germline V CDR1 and CDR2: SNHLY, FYNNEI. The junction had 3 bases not matched to a gene; V was cut back by 4 bases and J by 4 bases. CDR3 coding DNA: TGTGCCAGCAGTGCACTAGCGGGAGCATACAATGAGCAGTTCTTC. This encodes CASSALAGAYNEQFF. Full variable domain (rest looked up from reference TRBV2 and TRBJ2-1): EPEVTQTPSHQVTQMGQEVILRCVPISNHLYFYWYRQILGQKVEFLVSFYNNEISEKSEIFDDQFSVERPDGSNFTLKIRSTKLEDSAMYFCASSALAGAYNEQFFGPGTRLTVL.

This clone came up a few times. The chain recombines TRBV14 with TRBJ1-1; 8 bases map to TRBD1. Germline V CDR1 and CDR2: SGHDN, FVKESK. CDR3 size: 17 residues. Trimming removed 1 base from V and 2 bases from J; junction bases left unmatched: 9. Written as DNA, the CDR3 is TGTGCCAGCAGCCAAGTCGGGGACAGGTCCCAAAACACTGAAGCTTTCTTT. Translated, it gives CASSQVGDRSQNTEAFF.

The chain is built from TRBV10-3 and TRBJ2-1; tentatively, D is TRBD2 (9 bases). The V gene's germline CDR1 is ENHRY and CDR2 SYGVKD. The CDR3 covers 15 residues. V was pared by 6 bases and J by 15 bases, with 27 bases between. CDR3 residues: CAISYSQGAQREAFF. The CDR3 bases are TGTGCCATCAGCTACTCTCAGGGGGCGCAGCGGGAGGCGTTCTTC.